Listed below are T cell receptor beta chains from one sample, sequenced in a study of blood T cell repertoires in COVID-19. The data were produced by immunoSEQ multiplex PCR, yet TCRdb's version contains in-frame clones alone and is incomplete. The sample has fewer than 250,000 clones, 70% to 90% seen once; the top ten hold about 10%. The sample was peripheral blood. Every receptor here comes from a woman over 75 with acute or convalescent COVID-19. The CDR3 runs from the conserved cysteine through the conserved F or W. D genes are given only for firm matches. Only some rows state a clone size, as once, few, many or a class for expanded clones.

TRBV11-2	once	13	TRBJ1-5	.	CASSRQINQPQHF	TGTGCCAGCAGCCGTCAGATCAATCAGCCCCAGCATTTT
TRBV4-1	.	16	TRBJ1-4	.	CASSQGVRSTNEKLFF	TGCGCCAGCAGCCAAGGAGTCCGATCAACTAATGAAAAACTGTTTTTT
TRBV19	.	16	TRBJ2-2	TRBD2	CASSMTAGGSTGELFF	TGTGCCAGTAGTATGACGGCGGGAGGGAGCACCGGGGAGCTGTTTTTT
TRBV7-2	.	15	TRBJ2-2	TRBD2	CASSLDSGSSGELFF	TGTGCCAGCAGCTTAGATAGCGGGAGTTCCGGGGAGCTGTTTTTT
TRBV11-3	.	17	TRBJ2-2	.	CASSLGRRRAPTGELFF	TGTGCCAGCAGCTTAGGCCGTAGGAGGGCCCCCACCGGGGAGCTGTTTTTT
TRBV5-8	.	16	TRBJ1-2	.	CASTQSDGRSNYGYTF	TGTGCCAGCACCCAATCTGACGGCCGGAGCAACTATGGCTACACCTTC
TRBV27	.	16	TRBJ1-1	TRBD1	CASSQPRGTGDHEAFF	TGTGCCAGCAGTCAACCCAGGGGGACAGGGGACCACGAAGCTTTCTTT
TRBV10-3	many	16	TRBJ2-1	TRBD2	CAITNSAGAGQNEQFF	TGTGCCATCACTAACTCAGCGGGAGCCGGGCAGAATGAGCAGTTCTTC
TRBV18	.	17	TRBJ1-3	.	CASSPPATTVSGNTIYF	TGTGCCAGCTCACCACCGGCGACAACCGTCTCTGGAAACACCATATATTTT
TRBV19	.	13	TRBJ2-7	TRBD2	CASSRTSGYEQYF	TGTGCCAGTAGTAGGACTAGCGGCTACGAGCAGTACTTC
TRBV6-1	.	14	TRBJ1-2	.	CASSSAGSNYGYTF	TGTGCCAGCAGTTCGGCGGGCTCTAACTATGGCTACACCTTC
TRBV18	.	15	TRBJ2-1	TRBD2	CASSRSGALSNEQFF	TGTGCCAGCTCCCGCAGCGGGGCCCTTTCCAATGAGCAGTTCTTC
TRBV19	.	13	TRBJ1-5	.	CASSTGANQPQHF	TGTGCCAGTAGTACAGGGGCCAATCAGCCCCAGCATTTT
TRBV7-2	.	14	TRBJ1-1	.	CASSLSGGVTEAFF	TGTGCCAGCAGCTTATCGGGGGGCGTCACTGAAGCTTTCTTT
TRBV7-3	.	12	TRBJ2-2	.	CASSTGTGELFF	TGTGCCTCCTCCACCGGCACCGGGGAGCTGTTTTTT
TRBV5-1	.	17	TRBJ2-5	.	CASSLAGSTPGGETQYF	TGCGCCAGCAGCTTGGCCGGGAGTACCCCCGGCGGGGAGACCCAGTACTTC
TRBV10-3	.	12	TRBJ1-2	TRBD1	CAITDRESGYTF	TGTGCCATCACTGACAGGGAAAGTGGCTACACCTTC
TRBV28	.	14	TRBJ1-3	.	CASSPRYSGNTIYF	TGTGCCAGCAGTCCCAGGTATTCTGGAAACACCATATATTTT
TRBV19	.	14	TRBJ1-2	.	CASSIRDNESGYTF	TGTGCCAGTAGTATCCGGGACAACGAGTCCGGCTACACCTTC
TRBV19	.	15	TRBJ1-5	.	CASSLGAGGNQPQHF	TGTGCCAGTAGCCTCGGGGCAGGGGGCAATCAGCCCCAGCATTTT
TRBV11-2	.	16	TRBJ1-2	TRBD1	CASRSGGRGKDYGYTF	TGTGCCAGCAGATCAGGGGGACGAGGGAAAGACTATGGCTACACCTTC
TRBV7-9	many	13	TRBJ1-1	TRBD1	CASSSQGATEAFF	TGTGCCAGCAGCTCCCAGGGGGCAACTGAAGCTTTCTTT
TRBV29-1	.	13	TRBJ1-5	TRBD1	CSVATGGNQPQHF	TGCAGCGTTGCCACAGGGGGAAATCAGCCCCAGCATTTT
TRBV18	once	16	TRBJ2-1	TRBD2	CASSPTSGGNYNEQFF	TGTGCCAGCTCGCCCACTAGCGGGGGGAACTACAATGAGCAGTTCTTC
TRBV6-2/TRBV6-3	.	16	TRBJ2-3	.	CASSKLRDFPPDTQYF	TGTGCCAGCAGTAAACTCCGGGACTTTCCCCCAGATACGCAGTATTTT
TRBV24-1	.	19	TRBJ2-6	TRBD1	CATSDLGPGQGARANVLTF	TGTGCCACCAGTGATTTGGGTCCGGGACAGGGGGCTCGGGCCAACGTCCTGACTTTC
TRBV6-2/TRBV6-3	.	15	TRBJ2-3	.	CASSPSGVSADTQYF	TGTGCCAGCAGTCCCTCCGGTGTCTCTGCAGATACGCAGTATTTT
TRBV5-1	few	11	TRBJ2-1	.	CASSFSSEQFF	TGCGCCAGCAGCTTTTCATCTGAGCAGTTCTTC
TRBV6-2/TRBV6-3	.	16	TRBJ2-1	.	CASSTARPFGDNEQFF	TGTGCCAGCAGTACCGCGCGGCCGTTCGGGGACAATGAGCAGTTCTTC
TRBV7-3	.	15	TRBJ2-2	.	CASSVGGPWTGELFF	TGTGCCAGCAGTGTCGGGGGGCCGTGGACCGGGGAGCTGTTTTTT
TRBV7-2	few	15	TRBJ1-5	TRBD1	CASSWGQGGGQPQHF	TGTGCCAGCAGTTGGGGACAGGGTGGCGGTCAGCCCCAGCATTTT
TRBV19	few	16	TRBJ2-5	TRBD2	CASSTRLAGAGETQYF	TGTGCCAGTAGTACCAGACTAGCGGGAGCTGGTGAGACCCAGTACTTC
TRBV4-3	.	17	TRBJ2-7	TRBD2	CASSQGALAGDPYEQYF	TGCGCCAGCAGCCAAGGGGCACTAGCGGGGGATCCCTACGAGCAGTACTTC
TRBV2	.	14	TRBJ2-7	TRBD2	CASRLAGVPYEQYF	TGTGCCAGCAGACTAGCGGGGGTCCCCTACGAGCAGTACTTC